These T cell receptor beta chains were read from a single sample in a study of chronic HIV infection and antiretroviral therapy. TCRdb processed the 5' RACE reads anew with MiXCR; each CDR3 protein has one entry. There are some 43,000 distinct CDR3 sequences in the sample; 19% occur only once, and over 2.5% lies in the top ten. Sequencing was done on a sample of peripheral blood. The source of these receptors is an adult who had HIV and had not received antiretroviral therapy, or was an uninfected healthy control (not recorded which). Both conserved end residues are part of each CDR3.

v_gene: TRBV10-1; j_gene: TRBJ2-5; CDR3aa: CASSRERGIQETQYF
v_gene: TRBV28; j_gene: TRBJ2-7; CDR3aa: CASSVPPGSYEQYF
v_gene: TRBV28; j_gene: TRBJ1-1; CDR3aa: CASSLPRTPEAFF
v_gene: TRBV5-1; j_gene: TRBJ2-1; CDR3aa: CASSHQGGNEQFF
v_gene: TRBV4-1; j_gene: TRBJ2-2; CDR3aa: CASSGSWETTGELFF
v_gene: TRBV11-1; j_gene: TRBJ1-1; CDR3aa: CASSLKTSGVTEAFF
v_gene: TRBV20-1; j_gene: TRBJ2-7; CDR3aa: CSARLAGRRNEQYF
v_gene: TRBV6-2/TRBV6-3; j_gene: TRBJ1-1; CDR3aa: CASSSDSRNTEAFF
v_gene: TRBV4-2; j_gene: TRBJ1-1; CDR3aa: CASSQDRRAGWDTEAFF
v_gene: TRBV6-4; j_gene: TRBJ2-1; CDR3aa: CASSHRWTSAEGQFF
v_gene: TRBV28; j_gene: TRBJ1-6; CDR3aa: CASNIIQGNSPLHF
v_gene: TRBV4-1; j_gene: TRBJ2-3; CDR3aa: CASSPVGLADTQYF
v_gene: TRBV28; j_gene: TRBJ2-7; CDR3aa: CASSSNPGTPLEQYF
v_gene: TRBV2; j_gene: TRBJ1-5; CDR3aa: CASSEGGRRLDQPQHF
v_gene: TRBV7-2; j_gene: TRBJ1-5; CDR3aa: CASSFTQGSNQPQHF
v_gene: TRBV6-6; j_gene: TRBJ2-7; CDR3aa: CASSYSSGGQVEQYF
v_gene: TRBV14; j_gene: TRBJ1-1; CDR3aa: CASSQGGTGGFEAFF